The clone carrying this TCR beta chain has just one count. Antigen: not known. The data are from a study of shared clonotypes between healthy human individuals. Germline V gene lookup returns CDR1 GTSNPN and CDR2 SVGIG (reference sequence). V was clipped by 0 bases and J by 9 bases, with 12 bases between them. The CDR3 is 14 amino acids. Data came from immunoSEQ multiplex PCR; TCRdb stores just in-frame clones and leaves some out. The sample carries about 2.4 million clones, about 92% recorded once. Overall study findings and caveats: Sorted-subset samples were not fully sequenced, rarefaction indicated. The authors sampled blood alone, and tissue repertoires likely differ.

V gene TRBV30 combines with J gene TRBJ1-6; D not resolved. The sequenced sample consisted of naive CD4+ T cells sorted from blood. Described subset: CD45RA+ positively selected. The clonotype comes from a man aged 18 to 35 in good health. The CDR3 is CAWSVRIGGSPLHF. The CDR3 nucleotides read TGTGCCTGGAGTGTAAGGATTGGAGGTTCACCCCTCCACTTT.